This T cell receptor (beta chain) was documented in a study of T cell responses to AZD1222 COVID-19 vaccine. Findings and limits, study-wide: Only six people who got AZD1222 tested seropositive at baseline. After the peak T cell response, and only then, were repertoires sampled.

Produced via immunoSEQ multiplex PCR; TCRdb's table is partial and in-frame only. The table lists under 200,000 clones, 92% of them singletons. After removal of 0 bases from V and 4 bases from J, the junction contained 6 bases not matched to a gene. This CDR3 contains 15 residues. Germline values: CDR1 SGHTS, CDR2 YDEGEE. As concerns this clone: The antigen is not known.

The TCR originated in an adult in good health. The chain employs TRBV5-8 and TRBJ1-2, with TRBD1 matching 7 bases. Specimen: peripheral blood, collected on day 0 of AZD1222 vaccination. The CDR3 nucleotides are TGTGCCAGCAGCTTGGTTTCTTCAGGGGGCTATGGCTACACCTTC. This translates into CASSLVSSGGYGYTF.